The T cell receptor (beta chain) under discussion was sequenced for a study of beta chain features in type 1 diabetes. The overall study: Sorted cell examination encompassed over 90 million cells across all samples.

With 2 bases clipped from V and 5 bases from J, the junction kept 7 bases outside the gene matches. Per the germline V gene, CDR1 is LGHNT and CDR2 is FRNRAP. This CDR3 has 15 amino acids. In regard to this clone: The antigen is not known.

Study-wide points: Naive, central memory and Treg TCRB repertoires seemed to resemble each other more closely in patients than they did in healthy donors. Moderately but significantly shorter TCRB CDR3s were found in Type 1 diabetes patients in all four CD4+ subsets. It was not settled here whether HLA type affects TCRB rearrangement.

The whole isolated RNA underwent reverse transcription, so sequencing captured expressed TCRB transcripts. TCRdb's copy holds only in-frame clones and misses some; the assay was immunoSEQ multiplex PCR. The sample shows a few hundred thousand clones, 16% of them seen only once. The sequence was collected from a man aged 25-40 years with type 1 diabetes. What was sequenced was naive CD4+ T cells from blood. The rearrangement joins TRBV12-5 to TRBJ2-5, with 8 nucleotides matching TRBD1. CDR3 residues: CASGLLATGVETQYF. CDR3 DNA sequence: TGTGCTAGTGGTTTGTTGGCGACAGGGGTGGAGACCCAGTACTTC.